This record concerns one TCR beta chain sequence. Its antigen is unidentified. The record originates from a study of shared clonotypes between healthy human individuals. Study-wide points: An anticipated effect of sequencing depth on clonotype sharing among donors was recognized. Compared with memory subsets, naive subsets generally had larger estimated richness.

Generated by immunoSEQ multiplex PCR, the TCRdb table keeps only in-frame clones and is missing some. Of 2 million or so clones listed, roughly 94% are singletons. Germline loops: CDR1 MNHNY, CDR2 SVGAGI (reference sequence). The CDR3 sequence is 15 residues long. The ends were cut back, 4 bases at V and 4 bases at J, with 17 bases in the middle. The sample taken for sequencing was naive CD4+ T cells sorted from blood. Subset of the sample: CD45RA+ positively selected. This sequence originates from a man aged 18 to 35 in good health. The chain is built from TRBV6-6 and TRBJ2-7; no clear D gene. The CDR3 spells CASSSTTVTLYEQYF. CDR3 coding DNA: TGTGCCAGCAGTTCAACGACGGTGACCCTGTACGAGCAGTACTTC.